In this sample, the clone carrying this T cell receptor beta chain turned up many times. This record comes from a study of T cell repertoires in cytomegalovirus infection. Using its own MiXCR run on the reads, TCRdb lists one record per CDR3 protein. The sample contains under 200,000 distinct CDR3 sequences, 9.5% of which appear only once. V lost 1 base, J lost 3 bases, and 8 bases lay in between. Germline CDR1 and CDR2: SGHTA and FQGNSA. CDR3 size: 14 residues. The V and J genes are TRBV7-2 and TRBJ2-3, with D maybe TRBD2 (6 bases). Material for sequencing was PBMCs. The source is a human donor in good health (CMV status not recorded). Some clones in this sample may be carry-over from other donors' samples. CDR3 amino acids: CASSLGRATDTQYF. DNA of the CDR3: TGTGCCAGCAGCTTAGGGAGGGCGACAGATACGCAGTATTTT.